The 26 T cell receptor beta chains listed next were all sequenced from one sample in a study of T cells expressing NK-cell markers. TCRdb re-called the 5' RACE reads; one entry per CDR3 protein, DNA not given. This repertoire includes approximately 420,000 distinct CDR3 sequences. Sequencing was performed on blood T cells: a sorted CD56 or NKG2C T cell subset, CD4+ or CD8+ T cells, or bulk PBMC T cells (not recorded which). The origin of the receptors is a woman aged 45 to 65 in good health.

This rearrangement joins TRBV21-1 to TRBJ2-7; TCRdb picks TRBD1, but there is no DNA to check that call. TRBV21-1 represents a pseudogene. The CDR3 totals 14 residues. This chain's CDR3 is CASSIRDRASEQYF.

The chain recombines TRBV7-2 with TRBJ2-3; TCRdb's assignment of TRBD1 cannot be checked, as there is no DNA. Germline V lookup: CDR1 SGHTA, CDR2 FQGNSA. The CDR3 covers 14 residues. The CDR3 spells CASSSTGQTDTQYF. Variable domain in full (rest from reference TRBV7-2 and TRBJ2-3): GAGVSQSPSNKVTEKGKDVELRCDPISGHTALYWYRQSLGQGLEFLIYFQGNSAPDKSGLPSDRFSAERTGGSVSTLTIQRTQQEDSAVYLCASSSTGQTDTQYFGPGTRLTVL.

This sequence joins TRBV5-6 and TRBJ2-3; the D call of TRBD2 rests on TCRdb alone, since no DNA is present to check it. Germline lookup yields CDR1 SGHDT and CDR2 YYEEEE. There are 14 residues in the CDR3. The CDR3 loop is CASSLSGPIDTQYF.

The J gene is TRBJ1-5, the V gene TRBV24-1. The germline gives CDR1 KGHDR, CDR2 SFDVKD. The CDR3 is 14 residues long. The CDR3 is CATLSELRNQPQHF.

V usage is TRBV6-5 and J usage is TRBJ2-6. Germline V gene data show CDR1 as MNHEY and CDR2 as SVGAGI. CDR3 length: 16 amino acids. The CDR3 loop reads CASSHYTVTGANVLTF.

The V call is TRBV14, the J call TRBJ2-2; the D call from TCRdb, TRBD1, cannot be confirmed without DNA. Germline values: CDR1 SGHDN, CDR2 FVKESK. This CDR3 is 16 amino acids long. The CDR3 region is CASSLKGTAITGELFF.

This chain joins TRBV12-3 or TRBV12-4 and TRBJ2-3; no DNA is available, so the TRBD2 call from TCRdb remains unchecked. The CDR3 is 14 residues long. The CDR3 spells CASSPLAGLDTQYF.

The V call is TRBV7-9, the J call TRBJ2-1; lacking DNA, the TRBD1 call made by TCRdb goes unchecked. This CDR3 is 13 amino acids long. The germline CDR1 and CDR2 sequences are SEHNR and FQNEAQ (reference sequence). This chain's CDR3 is CASSLPPRDEQFF.

The genes are TRBV29-1 and TRBJ2-5; the TCRdb D gene call, TRBD1, has no DNA to confirm it. The V gene's germline CDR1 is SQVTM and CDR2 ANQGSEA. CDR3 length: 14 amino acids. CDR3 loop: CSVRDIRYQETQYF.

The V and J genes are TRBV12-3 or TRBV12-4 and TRBJ1-2; TCRdb proposes TRBD1, but this gene call is untestable without DNA. This CDR3 spans 14 amino acids. The CDR3 sequence is CASSSYRGWKGYTF.

V gene TRBV9 combines with J gene TRBJ1-4. The germline V gene has CDR1 SGDLS and CDR2 YYNGEE. This CDR3 spans 16 amino acids. This chain's CDR3 is CASSVGFSATNEKLFF.

The chain employs TRBV6-6 and TRBJ2-3. The CDR3 sequence is 13 residues long. Germline V gene data show CDR1 as MNHNY and CDR2 as SVGAGI (reference sequence). CDR3: CASKPLGSDTQYF.

The chain employs TRBV20-1 and TRBJ2-1; with no DNA, the TCRdb D assignment of TRBD2 cannot be verified. The CDR3 is made up of 15 amino acids. Germline assignment: CDR1 DFQATT and CDR2 SNEGSKA (reference sequence). The CDR3 protein is CSARYGTSGKNEQFF.

The CDR3 region is CASSLRPDREAASTDTQYF. The V call is TRBV7-8, the J call TRBJ2-3; TCRdb lists TRBD2, though no DNA is available to test this call. CDR3 length equals 19 residues. Germline CDR1 SGHVS, CDR2 FQNEAQ.

The rearrangement links TRBV21-1 to TRBJ2-7. TRBV21-1 is a listed pseudogene. The CDR3 consists of 15 residues. The CDR3 loop is CASSQRRQSKYEQYF.

The chain carries TRBV18 and TRBJ2-1; TCRdb calls TRBD2, which cannot be checked without DNA. Per germline, CDR1 KGHSH and CDR2 LQKENI. This CDR3 spans 14 amino acids. This CDR3 is CASSPPGLWNEQFF.

The rearrangement joins TRBV7-9 to TRBJ2-3; without DNA, the TCRdb call of TRBD2 cannot be checked. Germline V CDR1 and CDR2: SEHNR, FQNEAQ (reference sequence). CDR3 length equals 14 residues. The CDR3 sequence is CASSSWRAPDTQYF.

V usage is TRBV29-1 and J usage is TRBJ1-1; checking the TCRdb D call of TRBD1 is not possible without DNA. CDR1 and CDR2 (germline): SQVTM, ANQGSEA. The CDR3 has 13 amino acids. The CDR3 spells CSAWTGSYTEAFF.

This chain joins TRBV5-1 and TRBJ2-7; TCRdb designates TRBD1, a call that cannot be tested without DNA. This CDR3 comprises 14 residues. Germline loops: CDR1 SGHRS, CDR2 YFSETQ. This CDR3 is CASSLAGQYYEQYF.

The chain has TRBV9 and TRBJ2-1; there is no DNA to check the TCRdb D call of TRBD2. The germline CDR1 and CDR2 sequences are SGDLS and YYNGEE. This CDR3 contains 15 residues. The CDR3 spells CASSAGGAGGPTQFF.

The V gene is TRBV5-6, the J gene TRBJ2-7. The CDR3 extends over 14 amino acids. Germline CDR1 reads SGHDT; CDR2 reads YYEEEE. The CDR3 here is CASSLAQKIYEQYF. The full variable domain, with the rest looked up from reference TRBV5-6 and TRBJ2-7, is DAGVTQSPTHLIKTRGQQVTLRCSPKSGHDTVSWYQQALGQGPQFIFQYYEEEERQRGNFPDRFSGHQFPNYSSELNVNALLLGDSALYLCASSLAQKIYEQYFGPGTRLTVT.

The chain couples TRBV20-1 to TRBJ1-2. This CDR3 region has 13 residues. The germline V gene encodes CDR1 DFQATT and CDR2 SNEGSKA (reference sequence). The CDR3 protein is CSAEEGWDDGYTF.

V usage is TRBV24-1 and J usage is TRBJ2-7; the D call of TRBD1 rests on TCRdb alone, since no DNA is present to check it. The germline gives CDR1 KGHDR, CDR2 SFDVKD. The length of the CDR3 is 15 residues. CDR3 residues: CATSDFGHGESEQYF.

This chain uses TRBV20-1 with TRBJ1-1; the D call of TRBD1 rests on TCRdb alone, since no DNA is present to check it. The CDR3 is made up of 13 amino acids. Germline V CDR1 and CDR2: DFQATT, SNEGSKA (reference sequence). Here the CDR3 reads CSAVDRVNTEAFF.

The CDR3 sequence: CSARDPGLATYEQYF. The rearrangement joins TRBV20-1 to TRBJ2-7; TCRdb lists TRBD2, though no DNA is available to test this call. The CDR3 length is 15 residues. Germline values: CDR1 DFQATT, CDR2 SNEGSKA (reference sequence).

This chain uses TRBV5-1 with TRBJ2-1; checking the TCRdb D call of TRBD2 is not possible without DNA. This CDR3 has 15 amino acids. Per the germline V gene, CDR1 is SGHRS and CDR2 is YFSETQ. CDR3: CASSPSGPSYNEQFF. Together with reference TRBV5-1 and TRBJ2-1, the CDR3 gives the full variable domain: KAGVTQTPRYLIKTRGQQVTLSCSPISGHRSVSWYQQTPGQGLQFLFEYFSETQRNKGNFPGRFSGRQFSNSRSEMNVSTLELGDSALYLCASSPSGPSYNEQFFGPGTRLTVL.